One T cell receptor (beta chain) is described in this entry. The record originates from a study of technical replicates of blood from several donors. Produced via immunoSEQ multiplex PCR; TCRdb's table is partial and in-frame only. The repertoire has 50,000 to 60,000 clones, about 95% of them found once; the top ten carry about 3%. Per germline, CDR1 SQVTM and CDR2 ANQGSEA. V lost 3 bases and J lost 6, with 12 bases in between. CDR3 size: 12 residues. Sequenced material: PBMCs. The sequence came from a human donor in good health. Some clones in this sample may be carry-over from other donors' samples. This chain joins TRBV29-1 and TRBJ2-7, with a possible D match to TRBD2 (5 bases). CDR3 DNA sequence: TGCAGCGTTGAGGGCCCCCGGGGCGAGCAGTACTTC. Translating it yields CSVEGPRGEQYF.